This TCR beta chain is drawn from a study of long-term antiretroviral therapy in people with HIV. Points from the study as a whole: ART was followed by higher diversity that remained below transplant donor controls.

The germline V gene has CDR1 SGHRS and CDR2 YFSETQ. The CDR3 runs to 13 residues. The trim removed 3 bases at V and 5 bases at J, leaving 3 bases unmatched. Inclusion required at least two post-ART and at least one pre-ART PBMC samples. An immunoSEQ assay, version v3.0, was performed at survey level. Assay used: immunoSEQ multiplex PCR; TCRdb lists only in-frame clones, some missing. The table has more than 20,000 clones, around 85% seen once. This clone was seen only once. Its matching antigen is unknown. The chain couples TRBV5-1 to TRBJ2-7; 9 nucleotides agree with TRBD1. The input for sequencing was unsorted PBMCs, taken 2.3 years after starting antiretroviral therapy. This TCR was sampled from a man aged 40-49 years with HIV. The CDR3 DNA reads TGCGCCAGCAGCTGGAGACAGGGGGACGAGCAGTACTTC. It is translated as CASSWRQGDEQYF.